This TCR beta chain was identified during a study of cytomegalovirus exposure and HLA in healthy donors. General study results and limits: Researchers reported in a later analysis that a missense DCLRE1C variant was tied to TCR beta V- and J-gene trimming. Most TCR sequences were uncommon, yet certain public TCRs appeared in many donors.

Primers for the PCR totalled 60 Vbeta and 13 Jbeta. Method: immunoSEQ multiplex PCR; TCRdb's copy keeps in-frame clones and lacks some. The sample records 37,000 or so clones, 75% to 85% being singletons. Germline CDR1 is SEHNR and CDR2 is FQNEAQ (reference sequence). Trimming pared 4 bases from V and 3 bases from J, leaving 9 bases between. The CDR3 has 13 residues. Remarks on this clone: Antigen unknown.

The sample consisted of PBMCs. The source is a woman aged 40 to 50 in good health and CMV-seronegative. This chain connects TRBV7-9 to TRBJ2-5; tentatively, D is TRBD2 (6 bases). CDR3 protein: CASSSGLEETQYF. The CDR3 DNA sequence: TGTGCCAGCAGCTCGGGACTTGAAGAGACCCAGTACTTC.